This T cell receptor (beta chain) is from a study of cytomegalovirus exposure and HLA in healthy donors. Turning to the study itself: Sequencing of approximately 190 million T cells in an earlier analysis found under 120 million unique TCR beta sequences. Within an early data release were roughly 90 million unique TCRs drawn from HLA-typed donors. Study-level findings and limits: As a later analysis revealed, the rate of TCR association differed by HLA locus, with DRB1 most and HLA-C fewest. The study listed 150 to 200 cytomegalovirus-associated TCR beta chains.

Worth noting for this clone: Its antigen remains unknown.

Germline lookup yields CDR1 SQVTM and CDR2 ANQGSEA. This CDR3 comprises 13 residues. Losses at the gene ends were 4 bases for V and 3 bases for J; bases not matched to a gene: 2. The PCR was carried out with 60 Vbeta primers and 13 Jbeta primers. Here immunoSEQ multiplex PCR was the method, and the copy in TCRdb shows in-frame clones only, minus some. The profile covers about 110,000 clones, with about four fifths appearing a single time and approximately 2% taken by the ten largest. The chain combines TRBV29-1 with TRBJ2-7; 11 bases map to TRBD1. Sequenced input: PBMCs. The receptor was derived from a man aged 25-45 years in good health and CMV-seronegative. The CDR3 bases are TGCAGCGTTGCTGGGACAGGGGGCTACGAGCAGTACTTC. This sequence encodes CSVAGTGGYEQYF.